The 31 T cell receptor beta chains given below trace back to one sample, sequenced in a study of shared clonotypes between healthy human individuals. Some clones are missing from TCRdb's copy, which holds only in-frame ones; the method was immunoSEQ multiplex PCR. Here the sample spans 150,000 to 200,000 clones, about 93% being singletons. The specimen was naive CD4+ T cells sorted from blood. As to subset: CD45RA+ positively selected. The receptor set was obtained from a woman under 40 in good health.

The rearrangement links TRBV6-5 to TRBJ2-7; D is ambiguous. This CDR3 region has 11 residues. The V gene lost 2 bases and the J gene lost 6 bases, with 5 bases spanning the gap. The V gene's germline CDR1 is MNHEY and CDR2 SVGAGI. As DNA, the CDR3 is TGTGCCAGCAGTTACATGGGCGAGCAGTACTTC. Protein product: CASSYMGEQYF.

The chain joins TRBV7-8 to TRBJ2-1; 9 bases agree with TRBD2. The CDR3 contains 15 residues. Germline CDR1 and CDR2: SGHVS and FQNEAQ. Trimming at V came to 4 bases and at J to 0 bases, leaving 1 base not matched to a gene. CDR3 amino acids: CASSSTSGSYNEQFF. The CDR3 DNA follows: TGTGCCAGCAGCTCGACTAGCGGCTCCTACAATGAGCAGTTCTTC. The variable domain in full, with the rest retrieved from reference TRBV7-8 and TRBJ2-1, is GAGVSQSPRYKVAKRGQDVALRCDPISGHVSLFWYQQALGQGPEFLTYFQNEAQLDKSGLPSDRFFAERPEGSVSTLKIQRTQQEDSAVYLCASSSTSGSYNEQFFGPGTRLTVL.

V gene TRBV19 combines with J gene TRBJ2-2; possibly TRBD1 for D (7 bases). The germline CDR1 and CDR2 sequences are LNHDA and SQIVND (reference sequence). CDR3 size: 14 residues. CDR3 residues: CAACQEGAGGELFF. CDR3 DNA: TGTGCGGCTTGCCAGGAGGGGGCCGGCGGGGAGCTGTTTTTT.

V gene TRBV19 combines with J gene TRBJ2-5, with TRBD1 as a possible D gene (5 bases). The germline V gene encodes CDR1 LNHDA and CDR2 SQIVND (reference sequence). This CDR3 region has 14 residues. V was clipped by 3 bases and J by 7 bases, with 15 bases between them. CDR3 sequence (DNA): TGTGCCAGTAGTATGCAGGGTGCCTCGGGGACCCAGTACTTC. Amino acids: CASSMQGASGTQYF.

This chain links TRBV11-2 with TRBJ1-3; 12 nucleotides agree with TRBD1. Germline V CDR1 and CDR2: SGHAT, FQNNGV. The CDR3 spans 18 residues. V trimming: 5 bases; J trimming: 4 bases; junction bases outside the gene matches: 12. CDR3 protein: CASSTPLGQGARGNTIYF. CDR3 nucleotide sequence: TGTGCCAGCAGCACGCCTCTGGGACAGGGGGCGCGCGGAAACACCATATATTTT. The whole variable domain, remainder taken from reference TRBV11-2 and TRBJ1-3, is EAGVAQSPRYKIIEKRQSVAFWCNPISGHATLYWYQQILGQGPKLLIQFQNNGVVDDSQLPKDRFSAERLKGVDSTLKIQPAKLEDSAVYLCASSTPLGQGARGNTIYFGEGSWLTVV.

V is TRBV7-8 and J is TRBJ1-6; D is possibly TRBD1 (6 bases). Trimming removed 1 base from V and 8 bases from J, with 9 bases in between. The CDR3 spans 14 residues. Per germline, CDR1 SGHVS and CDR2 FQNEAQ. The chain's CDR3 is CASSLVQGDSPLHF. CDR3 DNA: TGTGCCAGCAGCTTAGTACAGGGAGATTCACCCCTCCACTTT.

V is TRBV5-1 and J is TRBJ2-1, with TRBD2 matching over 12 bases. This CDR3 region has 14 residues. V was pared by 4 bases and J by 6 bases, with 2 bases of the junction left unmatched. The germline CDR1 and CDR2 sequences are SGHRS and YFSETQ. CDR3: CASSVTSGSNEQFF. The CDR3 DNA is TGCGCCAGCAGCGTGACTAGCGGGAGCAATGAGCAGTTCTTC.

This clone occurred a few times. The rearrangement links TRBV7-3 to TRBJ1-1; no definite D call. Germline V gene lookup returns CDR1 SGHTA and CDR2 FQGTGA. V was pared by 5 bases and J by 9 bases, with 13 bases between. This CDR3 comprises 12 residues. This CDR3 reads CASSREGTQAFF. The CDR3 DNA follows: TGTGCCAGCAGCAGAGAGGGTACCCAAGCTTTCTTT.

The J gene is TRBJ2-7, the V gene TRBV15; D may be TRBD2 (6 bases). The CDR3 has 15 residues. V lost 0 bases, J lost 6 bases, and 15 bases lay in between. CDR1 is LNHNV, CDR2 YYDKDF, per germline (reference sequence). The chain's CDR3 is CATSRDRSGGAEQYF. The CDR3 nucleotides are TGTGCCACCAGCAGAGATCGTAGCGGAGGAGCCGAGCAGTACTTC. Full variable domain (missing parts from reference TRBV15 and TRBJ2-7): DAMVIQNPRYQVTQFGKPVTLSCSQTLNHNVMYWYQQKSSQAPKLLFHYYDKDFNNEADTPDNFQSRRPNTSFCFLDIRSPGLGDTAMYLCATSRDRSGGAEQYFGPGTRLTVT.

The V call is TRBV7-3, the J call TRBJ1-1; D possibly corresponds to TRBD1 (5 bases). V was pared by 5 bases and J by 1 base, with 11 bases between. The CDR3 spans 14 residues. The germline CDR1 and CDR2 sequences are SGHTA and FQGTGA. This chain's CDR3 is CASSVGPQNTEAFF. The CDR3 DNA reads TGTGCCAGCAGCGTGGGACCGCAGAACACTGAAGCTTTCTTT.

The CDR3 sequence: CASSEAGTVTYEQYF. The CDR3 DNA reads TGTGCCAGCAGTGAAGCCGGGACAGTAACCTACGAGCAGTACTTC. The V call is TRBV6-1, the J call TRBJ2-7, with 7 bases matching TRBD1. The CDR3 spans 15 residues. CDR1 and CDR2 (germline): MNHNS, SASEGT. J lost 2 bases, V lost 0 bases, and 4 bases had no gene match.

This clone was observed a handful of times. The rearrangement links TRBV7-9 to TRBJ2-7; D is perhaps TRBD1 (5 bases). From germline, CDR1 is SEHNR and CDR2 FQNEAQ (reference sequence). CDR3 length: 12 amino acids. V was clipped by 2 bases and J by 6 bases, with 8 bases between them. CDR3 nucleotide sequence: TGTGCCAGCAGCTTACTAGACAGCGAGCAGTACTTC. Protein sequence: CASSLLDSEQYF.

This sequence joins TRBV5-4 and TRBJ2-5; the match to TRBD1 covers 11 bases. The CDR3 consists of 15 residues. V was clipped by 4 bases and J by 1 base; unmatched bases: 3. The germline gives CDR1 SGHNT, CDR2 YYREEE (reference sequence). This CDR3 is CASSPGTGGQETQYF. Written as DNA, the CDR3 is TGTGCCAGCAGCCCCGGGACAGGGGGCCAAGAGACCCAGTACTTC. The full variable domain, rest sourced from reference TRBV5-4 and TRBJ2-5, is ETGVTQSPTHLIKTRGQQVTLRCSSQSGHNTVSWYQQALGQGPQFIFQYYREEENGRGNFPPRFSGLQFPNYSSELNVNALELDDSALYLCASSPGTGGQETQYFGPGTRLLVL.

This sequence joins TRBV18 and TRBJ2-5, with 7 nucleotides matching TRBD2. The V and J ends lost 3 bases and 2 bases, in that order; junction bases with no gene match: 9. There are 16 residues in the CDR3. Germline V lookup: CDR1 KGHSH, CDR2 LQKENI. CDR3 coding DNA: TGTGCCAGCTCACCCAAACTAGCGAAAGATCAAGAGACCCAGTACTTC. This translates into CASSPKLAKDQETQYF.

The chain links TRBV5-1 to TRBJ2-5, with 9 bases lining up with TRBD2. The CDR3 consists of 15 residues. CDR1 is SGHRS, CDR2 YFSETQ, per germline. The V and J ends lost 2 bases and 5 bases, in that order; junction bases with no gene match: 7. The CDR3 bases are TGCGCCAGCAGCTTAAAAGCGGGAGGCGTGGAGACCCAGTACTTC. Translated, it gives CASSLKAGGVETQYF.

J is TRBJ2-1 and V is TRBV4-1; 13 bases line up with TRBD2. Germline CDR1 reads MGHRA; CDR2 reads YSYEKL. The CDR3 runs 16 residues. The V and J ends lost 6 bases and 6 bases, in that order; junction bases with no gene match: 8. The CDR3 bases are TGCGCCAGCAGAAGGACTAGCGGGAGTTCGAGCAATGAGCAGTTCTTC. This codes for CASRRTSGSSSNEQFF.

This sequence joins TRBV5-1 and TRBJ2-1; D gene ambiguous. The CDR3 is 12 amino acids. CDR1 SGHRS and CDR2 YFSETQ come from the germline V gene. V dropped 4 bases and J dropped 6 bases, with 8 bases sitting between them. The CDR3 loop is CASSPDSNEQFF. The CDR3 region has the DNA TGCGCCAGCAGCCCCGACTCCAATGAGCAGTTCTTC.

The chain joins TRBV28 to TRBJ1-4, with TRBD1 matching over 8 bases. With V trimmed by 3 bases and J by 5 bases, 8 bases remained unmatched. The CDR3 loop spans 16 amino acids. CDR1 and CDR2 from the germline V gene are MDHEN and SYDVKM. CDR3 DNA: TGTGCCAGCAGTTTGGGACAGGTCTGGGGGAATGAAAAACTGTTTTTT. Its protein is CASSLGQVWGNEKLFF.

V gene TRBV27 combines with J gene TRBJ1-2; no clear D gene. CDR1 and CDR2 from the germline V gene are MNHEY and SMNVEV (reference sequence). This CDR3 has 16 residues. The V and J ends lost 8 bases and 0 bases respectively, with 19 bases between them. The CDR3 spells CASGRVRSRANYGYTF. DNA of the CDR3: TGTGCCAGCGGCCGTGTGAGGAGTCGGGCTAACTATGGCTACACCTTC.

This clone was picked up one time. The CDR3 loop is CASSPVGTDYEQYF. The CDR3 DNA sequence: TGTGCCAGCTCGCCGGTTGGGACCGACTACGAGCAGTACTTC. The rearrangement uses TRBV18 and TRBJ2-5, with D possibly called TRBD1 or TRBD2 (5 bases each). The J call may be mistaken, given a closer DNA end match to TRBJ2-7. Germline V CDR1 and CDR2: KGHSH, LQKENI. This CDR3 is 14 amino acids long.

The chain uses TRBV5-3 and TRBJ2-6; D is unclear. TRBV5-3 falls under the ORF class, with uncertain function. V was cut by 2 bases and J by 4 bases, with 7 bases left in between. The CDR3 is 14 residues long. This CDR3 is CARSFNWGANVLTF. CDR3 bases: TGTGCCAGAAGCTTCAATTGGGGGGCCAACGTCCTGACTTTC.

For this clone: In the same sample, other DNA sequences code for this CDR3. V is TRBV2 and J is TRBJ1-4; D may be TRBD1 (6 bases). The V and J ends lost 4 bases and 8 bases respectively, with 11 bases between them. The CDR3 is 13 residues long. Germline CDR1 and CDR2: SNHLY and FYNNEI. The CDR3 DNA follows: TGTGCCAGCAGTGGACAGGTTGGGGAAAAACTGTTTTTT. This encodes CASSGQVGEKLFF.

The genes are TRBV28 and TRBJ1-3; D ambiguous. The germline V gene encodes CDR1 MDHEN and CDR2 SYDVKM. The CDR3 is 14 residues long. Trimming shortened V by 6 bases and J by 0 bases, and 9 bases separated the two germline ends. The CDR3 region has the DNA TGTGCCAGCAGCACCTCGGGCTCTGGAAACACCATATATTTT. This codes for CASSTSGSGNTIYF.

The chain joins TRBV28 to TRBJ2-7; TRBD2 aligns across 9 bases. The CDR3 extends over 13 amino acids. J was trimmed by 4 bases and V by 7 bases; bases with no gene match: 5. Germline V gene lookup returns CDR1 MDHEN and CDR2 SYDVKM. CDR3 sequence: CASKASGRYEQYF. In DNA form, the CDR3 reads TGTGCCAGCAAGGCGAGCGGGAGGTACGAGCAGTACTTC.

The gene calls are TRBV7-9 and TRBJ2-5, with 7 positions matching TRBD2. With the DNA end fitting TRBJ2-7 better, the J assignment may be wrong. The germline gives CDR1 SEHNR, CDR2 FQNEAQ (reference sequence). This CDR3 spans 15 amino acids. The CDR3 loop is CASSLASGGVYEQYF. In DNA, the CDR3 is TGTGCCAGCAGCTTAGCTTCGGGAGGCGTCTACGAGCAGTACTTC.

The chain employs TRBV14 and TRBJ1-3; 7 bases are shared with TRBD1. The length of the CDR3 is 16 residues. Losses at the gene ends were 4 bases for V and 4 bases for J; bases not matched to a gene: 10. Germline CDR1 and CDR2: SGHDN and FVKESK. CDR3 in amino acids: CASSPFRGAKGNTIYF. The CDR3 DNA follows: TGTGCCAGCAGCCCCTTCAGGGGGGCGAAGGGAAACACCATATATTTT.

This clone has a handful of counts. J is TRBJ2-7 and V is TRBV4-2; D is uncertain. Germline V CDR1 and CDR2: LGHNA, YNFKEQ. Trimming cost V 0 bases and J 4 bases, with 1 base left between them. This CDR3 is built from 11 residues. The CDR3 spells CASSQDYEQYF. Written as DNA, the CDR3 is TGTGCCAGCAGCCAAGATTACGAGCAGTACTTC.

V gene TRBV27 combines with J gene TRBJ2-5, with a weak D call TRBD1 (7 bases). Germline V CDR1 and CDR2: MNHEY, SMNVEV (reference sequence). The CDR3 spans 15 residues. V lost 2 bases, J lost 5 bases, and 15 bases lay in between. CDR3: CASSLVRAGGETQYF. CDR3 DNA: TGTGCCAGCAGTTTAGTCAGAGCAGGGGGGGAGACCCAGTACTTC.

The chain recombines TRBV13 with TRBJ2-3, with 11 bases lining up with TRBD2. Germline assignment: CDR1 PRHDT and CDR2 FYEKMQ (reference sequence). V trimming: 7 bases; J trimming: 6 bases; junction bases outside the gene matches: 12. The CDR3 is 16 residues long. The CDR3 DNA is TGTGCCAGCACCAAAGCACTAGCGGGAGAGGTGGATACGCAGTATTTT. Protein: CASTKALAGEVDTQYF.

The CDR3 here is CASSVSDREKLFF. CDR3 DNA: TGTGCCAGCAGCGTATCAGACAGGGAAAAACTGTTTTTT. The gene calls are TRBV9 and TRBJ1-4; D is perhaps TRBD1 (6 bases). V was pared by 1 base and J by 8 bases, with 9 bases between. Germline CDR1 reads SGDLS; CDR2 reads YYNGEE. The CDR3 contains 13 residues.

The sample holds one count of this clone. CDR3 in amino acids: CTSGNRGGVGYEQYF. The CDR3 region has the DNA TGCACCAGCGGGAACAGGGGCGGAGTGGGGTACGAGCAGTACTTC. V is TRBV1 and J is TRBJ2-7; the D call in the table, TRBD1, was not verified against the DNA. TRBV1 is assigned pseudogene status. CDR3 length: 15 residues.